This TCR beta chain came from a study of long-term antiretroviral therapy in people with HIV. Findings of the study overall: Compared with controls, HIV repertoires showed narrower CDR3 length ranges.

The CDR3 sequence is 15 residues long. Germline CDR1 reads SGHDT; CDR2 reads YYEEEE. J was trimmed by 2 bases and V by 0 bases; bases with no gene match: 0. At least two post-ART and at least one pre-ART PBMC sample were available for each donor. With survey level as its setting, the immunoSEQ assay was v3.0. Some clones are missing from TCRdb's copy, which holds only in-frame ones; the method was immunoSEQ multiplex PCR. The table includes fewer than 35,000 clones, 85% detected once. On this clone itself: Antigen specificity is unknown. In the same sample, other DNA sequences code for this CDR3.

The chain combines TRBV5-6 with TRBJ2-1, with 9 bases aligning to TRBD1. The specimen was unsorted PBMCs, collected about 3.4 years after starting antiretroviral therapy. The sequence was obtained from a man younger than 30 with HIV. For the CDR3, the DNA is TGTGCCAGCAGCTTGGGGGACAGGGCCTACAATGAGCAGTTCTTC. Protein product: CASSLGDRAYNEQFF.